The rows below give T cell receptor beta chains drawn from one sample of a study of OX40 agonist ivuxolimab in advanced cancers. Assay: immunoSEQ multiplex PCR; the TCRdb copy retains only in-frame clones and omits some. The sample includes some 74,000 clones, around 86% of them seen just once. The source material was CD4+ or CD8+ T cells sorted from blood, sampled in a trial of the OX40 agonist ivuxolimab. The receptors derive from an adult with an advanced solid tumor such as melanoma, head and neck, liver or kidney cancer. CDR3s include the opening cysteine and the closing phenylalanine or tryptophan. D genes are given only for firm matches. Only some rows state a clone size, as once, few, many or a class for expanded clones.

TRBV30	TRBJ1-6	.	.	TGTGCCTGGAGTGATCGCGGGTCGAATTCGCCCCTCCACTTT	CAWSDRGSNSPLHF
TRBV5-1	TRBJ2-2	.	once	TGCGCCAGCAGCTTGGATTTCGGGAACACCGGGGAGCTGTTTTTT	CASSLDFGNTGELFF
TRBV7-8	TRBJ2-1	TRBD2	.	TGTGCCAGCAGCCCTAGGGGCGGGAGTAGCTCCTACAATGAGCAGTTCTTC	CASSPRGGSSSYNEQFF
TRBV6-6	TRBJ1-1	.	.	TGTGCCAGCAGTTACATGTCCATGAACACTGAAGCTTTCTTT	CASSYMSMNTEAFF
TRBV5-6	TRBJ1-4	TRBD1	.	TGTGCCAGCAGCTTGGGAGGGACAGCTAATGAAAAACTGTTTTTT	CASSLGGTANEKLFF
TRBV30	TRBJ1-5	.	.	TGTGCCTGGAGTGTGACAGATGATCAGCCCCAGCATTTT	CAWSVTDDQPQHF
TRBV7-2	TRBJ2-5	.	.	TGTGCCAGCAGCTCGTTGTTCGGGGGTGTGGAGACCCAGTACTTC	CASSSLFGGVETQYF
TRBV5-1	TRBJ2-3	TRBD2	.	TGCGCCAGCAGCCCGGAGGCGGGGGGGCCTGGCACAGATACGCAGTATTTT	CASSPEAGGPGTDTQYF
TRBV7-2	TRBJ2-7	TRBD2	.	TGTGCCAGCAGCCCGCTAGCGGGGGCCTTATACGAGCAGTACTTC	CASSPLAGALYEQYF
TRBV7-2	TRBJ2-3	.	once	TGTGCCAGCAGCCTCACGGCGGATACGCAGTATTTT	CASSLTADTQYF
TRBV6-1	TRBJ2-4	.	.	TGTGCCAGCGTCAGGCCCCAGACATACATTCAGTACTTC	CASVRPQTYIQYF
TRBV6-1	TRBJ1-5	TRBD1	.	TGTGCCAGCAGTGTTCTAGGAGGGGGCGTCAATCAGCCCCAGCATTTT	CASSVLGGGVNQPQHF
TRBV9	TRBJ2-7	.	.	TGTGCCAGCAGCCCACGCGGGACGAGCTACGAGCAGTACTTC	CASSPRGTSYEQYF